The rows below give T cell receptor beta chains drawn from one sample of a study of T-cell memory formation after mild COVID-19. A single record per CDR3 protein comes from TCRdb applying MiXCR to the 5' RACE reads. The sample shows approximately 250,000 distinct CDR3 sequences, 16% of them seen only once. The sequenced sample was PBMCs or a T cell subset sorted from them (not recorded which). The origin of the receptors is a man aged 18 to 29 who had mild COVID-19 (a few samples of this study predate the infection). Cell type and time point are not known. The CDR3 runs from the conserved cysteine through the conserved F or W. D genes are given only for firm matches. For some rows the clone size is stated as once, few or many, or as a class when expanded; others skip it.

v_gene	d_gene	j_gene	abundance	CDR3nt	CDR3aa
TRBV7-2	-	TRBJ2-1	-	TGTGCCAGCAGCTTATACCGTGCAAATGAGCAGTTCTTC	CASSLYRANEQFF
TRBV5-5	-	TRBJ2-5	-	TGTGCCAGCAGCACCTACTCCGGGACCTTCCAAGAGACCCAGTACTTC	CASSTYSGTFQETQYF
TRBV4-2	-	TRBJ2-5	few	TGTGCCAGCAGCCAAGCGGGGGACCAAGAGACCCAGTACTTC	CASSQAGDQETQYF
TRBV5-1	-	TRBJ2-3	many	TGCGCCAGCAGCTTCGGCAACACAGATACGCAGTATTTT	CASSFGNTDTQYF
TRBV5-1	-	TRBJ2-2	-	TGCGCCAGCAGCTTGGTGGGCGTGTACACCGGGGAGCTGTTTTTT	CASSLVGVYTGELFF
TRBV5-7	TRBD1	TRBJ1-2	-	TGTGCCAGCAGCTATGGCTGTGACAGGGGGCCTCGCTACACCTTC	CASSYGCDRGPRYTF
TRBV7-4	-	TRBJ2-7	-	TGTGCCAGCCCCACGGAGGAGACTATCTTACCCTACGAGCAGTACTTC	CASPTEETILPYEQYF
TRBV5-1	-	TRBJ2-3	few	TGCGCCAGCAGCTTGCGCTCAACAGCTCTCACAGATACGCAGTATTTT	CASSLRSTALTDTQYF
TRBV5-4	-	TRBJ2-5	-	TGTGCCAGCAGCTCGATGGACCATGAAGAGACCCAGTACTTC	CASSSMDHEETQYF
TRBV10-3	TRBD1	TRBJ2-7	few	TGTGCCATCAGTGGGGGGACAGAGTCCTACGAGCAGTACTTC	CAISGGTESYEQYF
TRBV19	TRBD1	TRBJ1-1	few	TGTGCCACTAGGAGGGGGCCTACGGTTGTTGGCACTGAAGCTTTCTTT	CATRRGPTVVGTEAFF
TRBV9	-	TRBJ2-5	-	TGTGCCAGCAGCATTAGCCAAGGGCTACAAGAGACCCAGTACTTC	CASSISQGLQETQYF
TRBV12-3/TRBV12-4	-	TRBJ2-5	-	TGTGCCAGCAGTCAGGATGATTGGGGGACCCAGTACTTC	CASSQDDWGTQYF
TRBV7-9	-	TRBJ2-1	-	TGTGCCAGCAGCCGGGCTGAGCAGTTCTTC	CASSRAEQFF
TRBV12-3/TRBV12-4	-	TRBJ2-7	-	TGTGCCAGCAGTCCCGGGGGCGACGAGCAGTACTTC	CASSPGGDEQYF
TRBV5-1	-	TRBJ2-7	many	TGCGCCAGCAGCGATGCCGCCTACGAGCAGTACTTC	CASSDAAYEQYF
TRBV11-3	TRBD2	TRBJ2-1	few	TGTGCCAGCAGCTGGACTAGCGGGGTGATAGGGGAGCAGTTCTTC	CASSWTSGVIGEQFF
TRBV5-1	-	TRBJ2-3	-	TGCGCCAGCAGCTTTAGGCAGGCCACAGATACGCAGTATTTT	CASSFRQATDTQYF
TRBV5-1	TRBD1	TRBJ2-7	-	TGCGCCAGCAGCTTGGGCCGGACAGGACGTCTCTACGAGCAGTACTTC	CASSLGRTGRLYEQYF
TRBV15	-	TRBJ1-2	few	TGTGCCACCAGCAGAGGGACGGAAGATGGCTACACCTTC	CATSRGTEDGYTF
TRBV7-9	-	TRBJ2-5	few	TGTGCCAGCAGCGCACAGGGCCCCGAGACCCAGTACTTC	CASSAQGPETQYF
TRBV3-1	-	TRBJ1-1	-	TGTGCCAGCAGTTCGGCCTTGCCCCGCACTGAAGCTTTCTTT	CASSSALPRTEAFF
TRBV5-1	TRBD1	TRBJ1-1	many	TGCGCCAGCAGCTTGGTCGGGACAGGGGGCGCGTACACTGAAGCTTTCTTT	CASSLVGTGGAYTEAFF
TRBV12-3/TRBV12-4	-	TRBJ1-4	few	TGTGCCAGCGGTAGGGGGACTAATGAAAAACTGTTTTTT	CASGRGTNEKLFF
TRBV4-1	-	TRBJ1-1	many	TGCGCCAGCAGCCAAGATGAGGGGATGAACACTGAAGCTTTCTTT	CASSQDEGMNTEAFF
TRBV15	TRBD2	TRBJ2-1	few	TGTGCCACCAGCACTAGCCCGGGACTAGCGGGGGATGAGCAGTTCTTC	CATSTSPGLAGDEQFF
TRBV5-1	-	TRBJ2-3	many	TGCGCCAGCAGCTTGAAGCGGTATCCCAATCCAGATACGCAGTATTTT	CASSLKRYPNPDTQYF
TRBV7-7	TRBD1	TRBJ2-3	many	TGTGCTAGCAGCCTACAGGGGGCCCCCACAGATACGCAGTATTTT	CASSLQGAPTDTQYF
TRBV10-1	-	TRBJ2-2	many	TGCGCCAGCCAAGACTTGAACACCGGGGAGCTGTTTTTT	CASQDLNTGELFF
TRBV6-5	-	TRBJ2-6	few	TGTGCCAGCAGTTTCACCCCCCAGGGTTCTGGGGCCAACGTCCTGACTTTC	CASSFTPQGSGANVLTF
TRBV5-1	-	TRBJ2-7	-	TGCGCCAGCAGCGAAGGGGAGGCACCCTCCTACGAGCAGTACTTC	CASSEGEAPSYEQYF
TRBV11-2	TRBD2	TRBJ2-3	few	TGTGCCAGCAGCTCACCACGGGATGGTAGCGGGTCCACAGATACGCAGTATTTT	CASSSPRDGSGSTDTQYF
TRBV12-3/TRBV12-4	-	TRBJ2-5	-	TGTGCCAGCAGTTACGGGGGCTGGGAGACCCAGTACTTC	CASSYGGWETQYF
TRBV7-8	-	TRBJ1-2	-	TGTGCCAGCAGCGACAGGTCCACCCGGTACACCTTC	CASSDRSTRYTF
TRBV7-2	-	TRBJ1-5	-	TGTGCCAGCAGCTTGGAAGGACAGCTCAATCAGCCCCAGCATTTT	CASSLEGQLNQPQHF
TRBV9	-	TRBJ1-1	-	TGTGCCAGCAGCGTAGCAGTCCAGAACACTGAAGCTTTCTTT	CASSVAVQNTEAFF
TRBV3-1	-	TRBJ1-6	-	TGTGCCAGCAGCCGAGAGGACGGAGGGAGCAATTCACCCCTCCACTTT	CASSREDGGSNSPLHF
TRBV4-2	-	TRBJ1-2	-	TGTGCCAGCCAGGACGGGGTTCGAGGCTACACCTTC	CASQDGVRGYTF
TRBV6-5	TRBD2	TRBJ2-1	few	TGTGCCAGCAGCCCAAATAGCGGGGGGGCCTACAATGAGCAGTTCTTC	CASSPNSGGAYNEQFF
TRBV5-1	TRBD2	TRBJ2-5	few	TGCGCCAGCAGCATAGCGGGGGCGGAAGAGACCCAGTACTTC	CASSIAGAEETQYF
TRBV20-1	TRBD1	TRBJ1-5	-	TGCAGTGCTAGATCCGGGACAGCCCTCAATCAGCCCCAGCATTTT	CSARSGTALNQPQHF
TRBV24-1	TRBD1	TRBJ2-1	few	TGTGCCACCAGTGATCGCAAACTTGGGACAGGGAGAAATGAGCAGTTCTTC	CATSDRKLGTGRNEQFF
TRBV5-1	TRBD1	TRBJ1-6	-	TGCGCCAGCAGCCTGGACAGGGGGAATTCACCCCTCCACTTC	CASSLDRGNSPLHF
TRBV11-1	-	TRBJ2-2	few	TGTGCCAGCAGTCGGACAGACGAGGCATGGGGGGAGCTGTTTTTT	CASSRTDEAWGELFF
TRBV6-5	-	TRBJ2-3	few	TGTGCCAGCGCCAAACGTCCCCTCACAGATACGCAGTATTTT	CASAKRPLTDTQYF
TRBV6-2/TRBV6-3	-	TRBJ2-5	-	TGTGCCAGCAGTTCCTGGACCGCTCAAGAGACCCAGTACTTC	CASSSWTAQETQYF
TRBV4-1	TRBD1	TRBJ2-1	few	TGCGCCAGCAGCCTTTCGCCCGGGACAGGGGTTGGCAATGAGCAGTTCTTC	CASSLSPGTGVGNEQFF
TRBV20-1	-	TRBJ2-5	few	TGCAGTGCTACCAGGGCCTCTACGGGGAAAGAGACCCAGTACTTC	CSATRASTGKETQYF
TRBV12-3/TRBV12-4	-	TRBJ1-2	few	TGTGCCAGCAGCCGGACAGACGTCTATGGCTACACCTTC	CASSRTDVYGYTF
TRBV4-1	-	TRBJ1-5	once	TGCGCCAGCAGCCCGGGACCTGACAATCAGCCCCAGCATTTT	CASSPGPDNQPQHF